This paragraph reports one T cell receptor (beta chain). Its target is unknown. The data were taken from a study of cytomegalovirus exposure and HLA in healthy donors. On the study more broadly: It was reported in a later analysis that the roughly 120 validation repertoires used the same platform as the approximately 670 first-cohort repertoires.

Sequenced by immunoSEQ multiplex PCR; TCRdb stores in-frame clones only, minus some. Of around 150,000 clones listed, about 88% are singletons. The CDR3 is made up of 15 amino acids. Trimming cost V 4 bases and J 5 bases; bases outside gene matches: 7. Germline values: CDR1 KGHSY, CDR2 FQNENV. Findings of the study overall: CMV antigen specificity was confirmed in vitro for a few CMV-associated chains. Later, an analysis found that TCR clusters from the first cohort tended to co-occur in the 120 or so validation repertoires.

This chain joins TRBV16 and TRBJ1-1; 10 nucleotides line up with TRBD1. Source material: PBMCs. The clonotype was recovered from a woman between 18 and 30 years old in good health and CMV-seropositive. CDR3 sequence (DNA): TGTGCCAGCAGCCCAACCGGGACAGGGGTTACTGAAGCTTTCTTT. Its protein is CASSPTGTGVTEAFF.